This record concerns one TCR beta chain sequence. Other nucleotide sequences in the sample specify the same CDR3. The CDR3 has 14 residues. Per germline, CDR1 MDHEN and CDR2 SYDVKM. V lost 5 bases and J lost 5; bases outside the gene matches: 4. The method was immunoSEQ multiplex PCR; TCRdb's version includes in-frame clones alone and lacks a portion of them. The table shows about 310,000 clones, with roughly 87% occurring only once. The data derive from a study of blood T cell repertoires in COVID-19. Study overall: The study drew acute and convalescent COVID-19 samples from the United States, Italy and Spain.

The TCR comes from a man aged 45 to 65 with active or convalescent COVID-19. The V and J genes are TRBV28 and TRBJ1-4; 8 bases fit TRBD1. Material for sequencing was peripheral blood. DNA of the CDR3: TGTGCCAGCAGTCTTGGACAGGGAAATGAAAAACTGTTTTTT. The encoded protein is CASSLGQGNEKLFF.